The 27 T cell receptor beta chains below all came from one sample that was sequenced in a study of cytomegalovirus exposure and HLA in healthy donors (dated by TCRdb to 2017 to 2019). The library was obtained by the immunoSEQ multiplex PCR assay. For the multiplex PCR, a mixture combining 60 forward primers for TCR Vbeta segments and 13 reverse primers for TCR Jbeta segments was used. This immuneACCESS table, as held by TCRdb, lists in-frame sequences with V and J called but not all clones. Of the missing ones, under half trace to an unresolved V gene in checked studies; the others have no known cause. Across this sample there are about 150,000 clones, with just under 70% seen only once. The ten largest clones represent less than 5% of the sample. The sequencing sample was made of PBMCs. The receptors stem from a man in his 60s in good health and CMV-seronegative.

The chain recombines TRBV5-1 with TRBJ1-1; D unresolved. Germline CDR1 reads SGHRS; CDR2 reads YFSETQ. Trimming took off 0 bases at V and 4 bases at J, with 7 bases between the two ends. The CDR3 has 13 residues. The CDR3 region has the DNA TGCGCCAGCAGCTTGGGACAAGCCACTGAAGCTTTCTTT. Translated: CASSLGQATEAFF.

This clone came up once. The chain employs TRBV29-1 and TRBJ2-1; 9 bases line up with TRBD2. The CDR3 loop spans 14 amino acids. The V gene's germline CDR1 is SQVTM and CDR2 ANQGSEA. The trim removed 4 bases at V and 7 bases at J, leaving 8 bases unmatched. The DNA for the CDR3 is TGCAGCGTTGCCCGCCGGAGCGGGAGGAATGAGCAGTTCTTC. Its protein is CSVARRSGRNEQFF.

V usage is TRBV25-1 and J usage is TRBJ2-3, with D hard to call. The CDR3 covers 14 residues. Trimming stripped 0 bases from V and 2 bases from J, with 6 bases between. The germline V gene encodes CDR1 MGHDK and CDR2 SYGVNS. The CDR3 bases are TGTGCCAGCAGTGAATATAGCTACACAGATACGCAGTATTTT. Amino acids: CASSEYSYTDTQYF.

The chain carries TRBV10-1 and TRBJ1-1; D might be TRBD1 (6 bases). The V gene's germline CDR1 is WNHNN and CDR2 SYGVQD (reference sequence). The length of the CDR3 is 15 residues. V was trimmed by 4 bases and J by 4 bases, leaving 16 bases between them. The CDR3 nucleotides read TGCGCCAGCAGTGTCTCGGGGGGCGCTCCCACTGAAGCTTTCTTT. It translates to CASSVSGGAPTEAFF.

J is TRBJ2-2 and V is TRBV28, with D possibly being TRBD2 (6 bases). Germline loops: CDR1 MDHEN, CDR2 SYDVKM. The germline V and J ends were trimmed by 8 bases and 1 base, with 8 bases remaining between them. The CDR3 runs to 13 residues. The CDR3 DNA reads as TGTGCCAGCGGAGGGCTGAACACCGGGGAGCTGTTTTTT. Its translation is CASGGLNTGELFF. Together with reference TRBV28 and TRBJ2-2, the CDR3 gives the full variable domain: DVKVTQSSRYLVKRTGEKVFLECVQDMDHENMFWYRQDPGLGLRLIYFSYDVKMKEKGDIPEGYSVSREKKERFSLILESASTNQTSMYLCASGGLNTGELFFGEGSRLTVL.

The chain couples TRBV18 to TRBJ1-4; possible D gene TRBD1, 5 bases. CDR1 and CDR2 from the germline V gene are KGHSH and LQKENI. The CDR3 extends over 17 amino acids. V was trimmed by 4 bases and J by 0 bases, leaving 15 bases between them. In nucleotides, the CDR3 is TGTGCCAGCTCACAAACGACAGAGGTTGCAACTAATGAAAAACTGTTTTTT. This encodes CASSQTTEVATNEKLFF.

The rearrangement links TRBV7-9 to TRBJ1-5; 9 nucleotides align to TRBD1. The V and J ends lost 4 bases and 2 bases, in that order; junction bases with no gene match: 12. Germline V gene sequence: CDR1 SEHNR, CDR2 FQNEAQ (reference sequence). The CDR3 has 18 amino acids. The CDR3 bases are TGTGCCAGCAGCTCGTCCGGGACAGGGAGAGCGGGCAATCAGCCCCAGCATTTT. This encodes CASSSSGTGRAGNQPQHF. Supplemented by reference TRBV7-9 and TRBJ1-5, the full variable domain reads DTGVSQNPRHKITKRGQNVTFRCDPISEHNRLYWYRQTLGQGPEFLTYFQNEAQLEKSRLLSDRFSAERPKGSFSTLEIQRTEQGDSAMYLCASSSSGTGRAGNQPQHFGDGTRLSIL.

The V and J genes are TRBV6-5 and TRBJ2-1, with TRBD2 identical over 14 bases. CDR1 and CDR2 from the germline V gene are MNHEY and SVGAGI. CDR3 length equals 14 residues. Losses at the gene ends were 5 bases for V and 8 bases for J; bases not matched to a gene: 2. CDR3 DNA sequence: TGTGCCAGCAGTGGGACTAGCGGGAGCGATGAGCAGTTCTTC. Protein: CASSGTSGSDEQFF.

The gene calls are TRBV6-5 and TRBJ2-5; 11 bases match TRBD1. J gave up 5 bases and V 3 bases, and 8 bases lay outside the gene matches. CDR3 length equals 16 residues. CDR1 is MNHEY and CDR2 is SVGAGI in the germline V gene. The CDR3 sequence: CASSYLGQGAVETQYF. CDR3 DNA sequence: TGTGCCAGCAGTTATCTTGGACAGGGGGCGGTTGAGACCCAGTACTTC.

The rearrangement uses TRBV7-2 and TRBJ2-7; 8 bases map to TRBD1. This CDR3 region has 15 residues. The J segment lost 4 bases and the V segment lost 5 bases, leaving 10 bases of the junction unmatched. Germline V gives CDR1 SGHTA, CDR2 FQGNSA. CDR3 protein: CASSAPETGVYEQYF. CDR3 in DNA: TGTGCCAGCAGCGCCCCCGAGACAGGGGTATACGAGCAGTACTTC.

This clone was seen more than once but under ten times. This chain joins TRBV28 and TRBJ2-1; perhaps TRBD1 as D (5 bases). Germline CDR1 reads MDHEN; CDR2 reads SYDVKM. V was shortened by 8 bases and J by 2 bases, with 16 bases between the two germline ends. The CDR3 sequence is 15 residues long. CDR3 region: CASPPQGFTYNEQFF. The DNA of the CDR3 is TGTGCCAGCCCACCCCAGGGCTTCACCTACAATGAGCAGTTCTTC.

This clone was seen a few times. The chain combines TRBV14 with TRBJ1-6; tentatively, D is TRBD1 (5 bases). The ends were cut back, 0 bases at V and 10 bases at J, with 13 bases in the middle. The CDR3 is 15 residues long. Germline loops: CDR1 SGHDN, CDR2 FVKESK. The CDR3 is CASSQDMRGGSPLHF. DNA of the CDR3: TGTGCCAGCAGCCAAGACATGAGGGGAGGATCACCCCTCCACTTT.

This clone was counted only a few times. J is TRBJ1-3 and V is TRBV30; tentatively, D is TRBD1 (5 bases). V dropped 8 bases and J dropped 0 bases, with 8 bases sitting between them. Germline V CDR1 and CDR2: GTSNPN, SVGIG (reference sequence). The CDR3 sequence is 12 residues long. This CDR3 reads CARDSSGNTIYF. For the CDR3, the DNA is TGTGCCCGAGACAGCTCTGGAAACACCATATATTTT.

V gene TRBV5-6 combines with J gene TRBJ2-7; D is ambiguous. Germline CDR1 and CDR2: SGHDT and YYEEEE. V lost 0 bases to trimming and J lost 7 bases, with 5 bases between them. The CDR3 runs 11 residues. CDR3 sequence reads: CASSLAGEQYF. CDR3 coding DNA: TGTGCCAGCAGCTTGGCCGGGGAGCAGTACTTC.

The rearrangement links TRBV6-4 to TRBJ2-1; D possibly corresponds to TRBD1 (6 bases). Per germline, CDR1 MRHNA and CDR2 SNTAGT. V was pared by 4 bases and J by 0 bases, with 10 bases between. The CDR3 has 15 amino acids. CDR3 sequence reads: CASSVETGSYNEQFF. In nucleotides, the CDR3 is TGTGCCAGCAGTGTTGAGACAGGCTCCTACAATGAGCAGTTCTTC.

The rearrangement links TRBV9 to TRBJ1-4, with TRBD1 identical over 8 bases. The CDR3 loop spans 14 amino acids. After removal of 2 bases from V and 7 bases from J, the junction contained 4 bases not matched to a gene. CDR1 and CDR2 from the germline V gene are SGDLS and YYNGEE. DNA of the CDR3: TGTGCCAGCAGCGTGACAGGGGCGGGTGAAAAACTGTTTTTT. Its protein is CASSVTGAGEKLFF.

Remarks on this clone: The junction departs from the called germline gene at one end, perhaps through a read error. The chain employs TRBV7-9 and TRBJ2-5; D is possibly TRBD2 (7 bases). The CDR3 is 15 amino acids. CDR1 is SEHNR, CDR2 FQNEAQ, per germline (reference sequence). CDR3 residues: CSSSLGGGGGETQYF. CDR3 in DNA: TGTTCCAGCAGCTTAGGGGGGGGAGGAGGAGAGACCCAGTACTTC.

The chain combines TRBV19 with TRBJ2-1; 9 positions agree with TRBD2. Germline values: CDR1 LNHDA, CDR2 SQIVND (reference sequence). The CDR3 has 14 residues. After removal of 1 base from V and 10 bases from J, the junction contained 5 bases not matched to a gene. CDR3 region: CASSIVAGAWEQFF. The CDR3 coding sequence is TGTGCCAGTAGTATAGTAGCGGGAGCTTGGGAGCAGTTCTTC. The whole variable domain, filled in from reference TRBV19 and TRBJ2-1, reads DGGITQSPKYLFRKEGQNVTLSCEQNLNHDAMYWYRQDPGQGLRLIYYSQIVNDFQKGDIAEGYSVSREKKESFPLTVTSAQKNPTAFYLCASSIVAGAWEQFFGPGTRLTVL.

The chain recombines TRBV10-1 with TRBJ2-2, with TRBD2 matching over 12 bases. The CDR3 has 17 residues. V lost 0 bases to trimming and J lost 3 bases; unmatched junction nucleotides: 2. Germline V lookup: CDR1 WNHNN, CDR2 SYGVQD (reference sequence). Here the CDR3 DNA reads TGCGCCAGCAGTGAGTCGGCTAGCGGGAGGGACACCGGGGAGCTGTTTTTT. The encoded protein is CASSESASGRDTGELFF.

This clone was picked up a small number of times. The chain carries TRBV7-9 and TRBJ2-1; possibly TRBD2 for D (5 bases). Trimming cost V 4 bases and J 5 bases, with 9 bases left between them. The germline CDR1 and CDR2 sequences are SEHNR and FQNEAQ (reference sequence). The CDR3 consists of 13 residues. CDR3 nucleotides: TGTGCCAGCAGCTCTGAGGGCCACAATGAGCAGTTCTTC. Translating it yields CASSSEGHNEQFF. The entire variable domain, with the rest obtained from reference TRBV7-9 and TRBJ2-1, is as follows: DTGVSQNPRHKITKRGQNVTFRCDPISEHNRLYWYRQTLGQGPEFLTYFQNEAQLEKSRLLSDRFSAERPKGSFSTLEIQRTEQGDSAMYLCASSSEGHNEQFFGPGTRLTVL.

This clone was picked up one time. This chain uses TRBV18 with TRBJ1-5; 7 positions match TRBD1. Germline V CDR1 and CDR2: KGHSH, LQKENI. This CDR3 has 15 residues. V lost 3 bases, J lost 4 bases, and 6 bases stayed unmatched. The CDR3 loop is CASSPTGTANQPQHF. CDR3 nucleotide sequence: TGTGCCAGCTCACCTACCGGGACAGCAAATCAGCCCCAGCATTTT.

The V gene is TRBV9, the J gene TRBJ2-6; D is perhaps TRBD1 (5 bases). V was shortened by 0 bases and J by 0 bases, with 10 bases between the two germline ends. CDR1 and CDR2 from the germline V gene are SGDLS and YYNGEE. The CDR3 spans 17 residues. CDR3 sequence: CASSVEAGPSGANVLTF. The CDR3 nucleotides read TGTGCCAGCAGCGTAGAGGCAGGGCCCTCTGGGGCCAACGTCCTGACTTTC.

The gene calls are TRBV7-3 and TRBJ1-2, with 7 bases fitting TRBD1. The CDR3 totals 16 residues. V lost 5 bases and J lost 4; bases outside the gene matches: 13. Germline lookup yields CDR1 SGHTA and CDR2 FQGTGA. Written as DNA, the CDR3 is TGTGCCAGCAGCCCGGGCCCCGACAGGGTAGGCTATGGCTACACCTTC. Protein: CASSPGPDRVGYGYTF.

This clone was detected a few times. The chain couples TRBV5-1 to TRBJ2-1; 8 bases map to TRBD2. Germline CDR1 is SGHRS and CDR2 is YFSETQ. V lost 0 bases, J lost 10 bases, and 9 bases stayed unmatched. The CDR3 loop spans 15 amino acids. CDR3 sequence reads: CASSLAAAGGWEQFF. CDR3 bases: TGCGCCAGCAGCTTGGCCGCGGCGGGAGGTTGGGAGCAGTTCTTC. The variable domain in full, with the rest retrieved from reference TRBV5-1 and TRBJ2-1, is KAGVTQTPRYLIKTRGQQVTLSCSPISGHRSVSWYQQTPGQGLQFLFEYFSETQRNKGNFPGRFSGRQFSNSRSEMNVSTLELGDSALYLCASSLAAAGGWEQFFGPGTRLTVL.

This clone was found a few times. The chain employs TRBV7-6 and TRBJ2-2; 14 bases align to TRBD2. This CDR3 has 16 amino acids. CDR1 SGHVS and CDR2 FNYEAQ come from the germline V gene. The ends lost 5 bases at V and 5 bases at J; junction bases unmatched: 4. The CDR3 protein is CASSTRTSGRTGELFF. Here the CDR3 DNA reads TGTGCCAGCAGCACCCGGACTAGCGGGAGGACCGGGGAGCTGTTTTTT. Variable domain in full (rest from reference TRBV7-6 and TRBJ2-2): GAGVSQSPRYKVTKRGQDVALRCDPISGHVSLYWYRQALGQGPEFLTYFNYEAQQDKSGLPNDRFSAERPEGSISTLTIQRTEQRDSAMYRCASSTRTSGRTGELFFGEGSRLTVL.

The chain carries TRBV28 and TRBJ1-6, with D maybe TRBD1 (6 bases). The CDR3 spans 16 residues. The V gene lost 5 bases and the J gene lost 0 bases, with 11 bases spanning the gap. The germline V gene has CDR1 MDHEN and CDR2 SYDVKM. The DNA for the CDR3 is TGTGCCAGCAGTCCTCAGGGACACTCCTATAATTCACCCCTCCACTTT. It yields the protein CASSPQGHSYNSPLHF.

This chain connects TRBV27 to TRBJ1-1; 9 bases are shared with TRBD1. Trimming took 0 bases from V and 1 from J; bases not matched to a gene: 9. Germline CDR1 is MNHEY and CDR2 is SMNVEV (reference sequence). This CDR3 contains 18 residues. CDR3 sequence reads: CASSLSFEQGAWNTEAFF. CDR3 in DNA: TGTGCCAGCAGTTTATCTTTCGAACAGGGGGCTTGGAACACTGAAGCTTTCTTT.